This T cell receptor beta chain comes out of a study of long-term antiretroviral therapy in people with HIV. As for the study in general: The earliest specimens came about a decade ahead of the 2015 immediate-ART recommendation.

Running of the v3.0 immunoSEQ assay took place at survey level. Libraries were prepared by immunoSEQ multiplex PCR; TCRdb keeps only in-frame clonotypes and omits some of them. The repertoire holds about 39,000 clones, with around 83% as singletons. This clone was seen only a few times. Its specificity is unknown. In germline, CDR1 is SGHTA, CDR2 FQGNSA. Trimming took 5 bases from V and 5 from J; bases not matched to a gene: 6. This CDR3 is built from 14 residues. Findings and caveats of the study: Repertoire composition at all time points was dominated by clones that had expanded before ART.

This chain joins TRBV7-2 and TRBJ1-3; TRBD1 aligns across 7 bases. The clonotype originates from a woman between 45 and 60 years old with HIV. The sequencing here drew on unsorted PBMCs, taken 3.1 years after starting antiretroviral therapy. The CDR3 protein is CASSPDRRRNTIYF. In DNA form, the CDR3 reads TGTGCCAGCAGCCCGGACAGGAGGAGAAACACCATATATTTT.